This T cell receptor (beta chain) is from a study of glioma-infiltrating T cells. From germline, CDR1 is SNHLY and CDR2 FYNNEI. The CDR3 spans 14 residues. Trimming took 6 bases from V and 3 from J; bases not matched to a gene: 6. This clonotype was recorded at least ten times. Amplification of TCR alpha and beta CDR3 regions from RNA used iRepertoire nested multiplex PCR. For one-step reverse transcription and amplification, 100-400 ng of tissue mRNA or PBMC total RNA was used. TCRdb fed the multiplex PCR reads into MiXCR, producing one record per CDR3 protein. There are about 130,000 distinct CDR3 sequences in the sample; roughly 25% occur only once, and 15% lies in the top ten.

This clonotype originated in a human donor with low-grade glioma or glioblastoma, undergoing nonglioma brain surgery, or in good health (not recorded which). V usage is TRBV2 and J usage is TRBJ2-7; 9 bases fit TRBD1. The material sequenced was glioma tissue, nonneoplastic brain tissue, or PBMCs (not recorded which). CDR3 protein: CASSRDRDYYEQYF. The CDR3, as DNA: TGTGCCAGCAGCCGGGACAGGGATTACTACGAGCAGTACTTC.